The source of this T cell receptor (beta chain) is a study of cytomegalovirus exposure and HLA in healthy donors. Details on this clone: Its target is unknown.

Primers for the PCR totalled 60 Vbeta and 13 Jbeta. Repertoires were generated with immunoSEQ multiplex PCR, while TCRdb's copy carries only in-frame clones and drops some. Among about 180,000 clones listed, approximately 80% were seen once. Study observations and caveats: A later analysis linked a missense DCLRE1C variant to TCR beta V- and J-gene trimming.

Sequencing was done on a sample of PBMCs. The sequence was obtained from a man in his late teens or twenties in good health and CMV-seronegative.

For the CDR3, the DNA is TGCGCCAGCAGTGAGTCGACGCGGGTGGGCTCCTACAATGAGCAGTTCTTC. It translates to CASSESTRVGSYNEQFF. The rearrangement uses TRBV10-2 and TRBJ2-1, with a weak D call TRBD2 (5 bases). This CDR3 spans 17 amino acids. Trimming took off 0 bases at V and 0 bases at J, with 12 bases between the two ends. Germline V gives CDR1 WSHSY, CDR2 SAAADI.